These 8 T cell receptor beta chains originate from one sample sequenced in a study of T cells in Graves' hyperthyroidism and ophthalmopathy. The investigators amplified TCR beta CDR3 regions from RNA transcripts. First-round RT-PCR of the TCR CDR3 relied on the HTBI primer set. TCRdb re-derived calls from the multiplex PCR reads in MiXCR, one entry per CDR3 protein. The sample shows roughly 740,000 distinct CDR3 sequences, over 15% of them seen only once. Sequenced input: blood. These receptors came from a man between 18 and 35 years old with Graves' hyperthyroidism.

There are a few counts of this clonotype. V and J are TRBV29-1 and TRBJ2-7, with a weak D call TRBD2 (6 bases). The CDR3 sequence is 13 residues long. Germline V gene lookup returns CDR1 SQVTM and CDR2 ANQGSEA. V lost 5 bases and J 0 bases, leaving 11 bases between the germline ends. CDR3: CSVTDGSSYEQYF. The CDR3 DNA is TGCAGCGTTACCGACGGGAGCTCCTACGAGCAGTACTTC.

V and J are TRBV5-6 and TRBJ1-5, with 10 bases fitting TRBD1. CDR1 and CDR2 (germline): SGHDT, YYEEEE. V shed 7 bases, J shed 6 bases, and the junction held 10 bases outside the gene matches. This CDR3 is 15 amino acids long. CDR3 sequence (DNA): TGTGCCAGCTGCCTAGGGACAGGGGTTGGTCAGCCCCAGCATTTT. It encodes CASCLGTGVGQPQHF.

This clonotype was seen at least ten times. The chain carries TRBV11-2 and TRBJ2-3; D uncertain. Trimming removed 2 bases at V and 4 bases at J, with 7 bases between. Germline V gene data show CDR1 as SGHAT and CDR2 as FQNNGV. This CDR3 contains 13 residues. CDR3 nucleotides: TGTGCCAGCAGCTTAAGTCCTGCAGATACGCAGTATTTT. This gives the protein CASSLSPADTQYF.

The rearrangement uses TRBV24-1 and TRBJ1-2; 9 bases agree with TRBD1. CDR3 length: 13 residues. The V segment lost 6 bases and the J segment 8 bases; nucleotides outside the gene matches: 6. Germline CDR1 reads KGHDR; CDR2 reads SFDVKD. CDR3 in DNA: TGTGCCACCAGTCCGGGACAGGGAAGCGGCTACACCTTC. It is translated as CATSPGQGSGYTF.

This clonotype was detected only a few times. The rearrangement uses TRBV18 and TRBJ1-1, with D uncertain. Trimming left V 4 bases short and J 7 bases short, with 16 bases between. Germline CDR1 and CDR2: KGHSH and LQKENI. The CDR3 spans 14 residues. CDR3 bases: TGTGCCAGCTCACTGCTGGGGAGCGCGGATGAAGCTTTCTTT. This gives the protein CASSLLGSADEAFF.

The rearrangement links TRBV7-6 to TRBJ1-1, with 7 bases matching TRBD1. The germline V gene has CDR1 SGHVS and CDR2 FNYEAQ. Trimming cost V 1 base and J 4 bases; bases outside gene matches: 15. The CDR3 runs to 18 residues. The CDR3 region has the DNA TGTGCCAGCAGCTTAGTACCCCAAGGGGGCCCGGGGTCCACTGAAGCTTTCTTT. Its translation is CASSLVPQGGPGSTEAFF.

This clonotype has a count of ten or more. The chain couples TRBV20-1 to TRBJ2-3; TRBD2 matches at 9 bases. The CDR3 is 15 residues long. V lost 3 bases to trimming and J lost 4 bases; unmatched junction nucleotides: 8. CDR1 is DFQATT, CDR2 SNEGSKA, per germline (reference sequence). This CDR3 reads CSARGLAGKPDTQYF. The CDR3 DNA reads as TGCAGTGCTAGGGGGCTAGCGGGAAAGCCAGATACGCAGTATTTT.

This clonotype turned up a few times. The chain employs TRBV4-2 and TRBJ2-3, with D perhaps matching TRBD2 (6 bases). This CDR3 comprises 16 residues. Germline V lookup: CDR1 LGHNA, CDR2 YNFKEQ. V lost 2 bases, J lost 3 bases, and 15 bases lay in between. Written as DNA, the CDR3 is TGTGCCAGCAGCCAACTAGCGCCGAGGGTGACAGATACGCAGTATTTT. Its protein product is CASSQLAPRVTDTQYF.